This TCR beta chain stems from a study of T cell responses to AZD1222 COVID-19 vaccine. Findings and limits, study-wide: Donors were largely white British and mainly female; clonal diversity was possibly underestimated. Across spike, vaccine-associated CD4 TCRs were found, dominant at 160-218 and 743-854. An increase in Spike-specific TCR breadth and depth was observed after two AZD1222 doses. After the peak T cell response, and only then, were repertoires sampled.

Profiling relied on immunoSEQ multiplex PCR, and the TCRdb table lists in-frame clones only, not all of them. The data show 120,000 to 150,000 clones, with about 91% seen just once and about 3.3% held by the top ten. V was clipped by 1 base and J by 2 bases, with 14 bases between them. The CDR3 runs 17 residues. Germline V gene lookup returns CDR1 LGHNA and CDR2 YSLEER. A word on this clone: Its antigen is not identified.

This receptor was taken from an adult in good health. This chain joins TRBV4-3 and TRBJ1-4; D is unclear. The sequencing used peripheral blood, collected on day 0 of MenACWY control vaccination. The CDR3 DNA follows: TGCGCCAGCAGCCAAGTGGCCGCAGCCGGGACTAATGAAAAACTGTTTTTT. It encodes CASSQVAAAGTNEKLFF.